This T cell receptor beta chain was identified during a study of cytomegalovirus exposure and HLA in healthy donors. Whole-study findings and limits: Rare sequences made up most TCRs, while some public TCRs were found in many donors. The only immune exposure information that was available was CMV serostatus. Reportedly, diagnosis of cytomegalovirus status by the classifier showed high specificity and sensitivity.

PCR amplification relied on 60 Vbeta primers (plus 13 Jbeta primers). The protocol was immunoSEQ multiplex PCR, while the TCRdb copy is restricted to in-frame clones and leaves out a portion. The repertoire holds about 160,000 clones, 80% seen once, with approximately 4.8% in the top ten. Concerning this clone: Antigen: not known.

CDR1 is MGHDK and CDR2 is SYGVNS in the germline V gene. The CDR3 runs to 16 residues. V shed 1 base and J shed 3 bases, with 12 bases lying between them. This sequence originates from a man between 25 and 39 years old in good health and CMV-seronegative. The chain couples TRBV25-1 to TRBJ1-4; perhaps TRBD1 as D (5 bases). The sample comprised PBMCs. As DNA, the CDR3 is TGTGCCAGCAGTGAATTCGGCAGGGTGGCTAATGAAAAACTGTTTTTT. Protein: CASSEFGRVANEKLFF.